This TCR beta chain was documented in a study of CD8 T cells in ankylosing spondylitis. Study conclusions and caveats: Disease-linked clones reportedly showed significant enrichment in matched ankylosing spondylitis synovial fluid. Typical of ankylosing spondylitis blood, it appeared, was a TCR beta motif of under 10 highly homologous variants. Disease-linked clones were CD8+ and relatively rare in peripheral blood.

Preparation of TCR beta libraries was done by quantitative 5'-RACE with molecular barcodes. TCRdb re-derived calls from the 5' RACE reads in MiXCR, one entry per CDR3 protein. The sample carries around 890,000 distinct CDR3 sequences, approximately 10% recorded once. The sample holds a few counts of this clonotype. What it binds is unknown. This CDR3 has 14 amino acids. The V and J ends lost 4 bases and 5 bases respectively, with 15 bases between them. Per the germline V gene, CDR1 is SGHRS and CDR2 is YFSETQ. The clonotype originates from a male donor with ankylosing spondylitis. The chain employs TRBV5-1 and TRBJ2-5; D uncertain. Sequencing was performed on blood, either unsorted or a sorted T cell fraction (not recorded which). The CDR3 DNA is TGCGCCAGCAGCGAAGACCCAAACGGGGAGACCCAGTACTTC. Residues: CASSEDPNGETQYF.